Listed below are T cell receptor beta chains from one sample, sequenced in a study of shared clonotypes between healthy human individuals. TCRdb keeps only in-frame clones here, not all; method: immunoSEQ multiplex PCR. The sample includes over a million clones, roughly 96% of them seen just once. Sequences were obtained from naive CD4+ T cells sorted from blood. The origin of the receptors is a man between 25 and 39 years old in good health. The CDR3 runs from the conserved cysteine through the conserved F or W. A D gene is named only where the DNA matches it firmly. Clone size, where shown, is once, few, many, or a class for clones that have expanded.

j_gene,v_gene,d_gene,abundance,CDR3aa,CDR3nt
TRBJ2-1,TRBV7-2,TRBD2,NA,CASSSFLTSGSSYNEQFF,TGTGCCAGCAGCTCCTTCTTGACTAGCGGGAGTTCCTACAATGAGCAGTTCTTC
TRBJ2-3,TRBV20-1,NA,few,CSARKGDTQYF,TGCAGTGCTAGAAAGGGGGATACGCAGTATTTT
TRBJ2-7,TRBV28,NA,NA,CASRTAGQPLYEQYF,TGTGCCAGCAGGACCGCGGGACAACCGTTATACGAGCAGTACTTC
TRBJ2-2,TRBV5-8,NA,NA,CASSRDFNTGELFF,TGTGCCAGCAGCAGGGACTTTAACACCGGGGAGCTGTTTTTT
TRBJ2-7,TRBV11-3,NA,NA,CASSLRGGYEQYF,TGTGCCAGCAGCTTAAGGGGGGGTTACGAGCAGTACTTC
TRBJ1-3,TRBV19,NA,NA,CASTGDGTIVNTIYF,TGTGCCAGTACCGGGGACGGAACGATTGTAAACACCATATATTTT
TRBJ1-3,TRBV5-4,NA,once,CASSLGGRSGNTIYF,TGTGCCAGCAGCTTGGGGGGAAGGTCTGGAAACACCATATATTTT
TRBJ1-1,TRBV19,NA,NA,CASSKLLAGTSDREAFF,TGTGCCAGTAGTAAACTCCTAGCCGGGACGTCCGATCGTGAAGCTTTCTTT
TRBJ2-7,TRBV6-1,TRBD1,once,CASSVGQGTYEQYF,TGTGCCAGCAGTGTCGGACAGGGTACCTACGAGCAGTACTTC
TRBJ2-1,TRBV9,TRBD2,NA,CASSYRLATSYNEQFF,TGTGCCAGCAGCTACAGACTAGCCACCTCCTACAATGAGCAGTTCTTC
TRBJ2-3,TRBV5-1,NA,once,CASSRGVLDTQYF,TGCGCCAGCAGCAGGGGAGTGTTAGATACGCAGTATTTT
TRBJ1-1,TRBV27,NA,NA,CASSLRGPTGSTEAFF,TGTGCCAGCAGTTTAAGGGGTCCGACAGGTAGCACTGAAGCTTTCTTT
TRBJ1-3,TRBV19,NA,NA,CASVTGFGNTIYF,TGTGCCAGTGTCACAGGGTTTGGAAACACCATATATTTT
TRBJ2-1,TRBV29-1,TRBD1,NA,CSVRDSLYNEQFF,TGCAGCGTCCGGGACAGCCTTTACAATGAGCAGTTCTTC
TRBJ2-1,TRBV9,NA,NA,CASSVGGLGNEQFF,TGTGCCAGCAGCGTAGGCGGGTTGGGGAATGAGCAGTTCTTC
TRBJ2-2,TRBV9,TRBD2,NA,CASSVGQGGPIWELFF,TGTGCCAGCAGCGTAGGTCAGGGAGGGCCGATCTGGGAGCTGTTTTTT
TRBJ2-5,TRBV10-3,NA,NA,CATSMLAETQYF,TGTGCCACTTCAATGCTAGCGGAGACCCAGTACTTC
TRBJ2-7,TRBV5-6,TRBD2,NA,CASSLRTSGSPHEQYF,TGTGCCAGCAGCTTGAGGACTAGCGGGAGTCCCCACGAGCAGTACTTC
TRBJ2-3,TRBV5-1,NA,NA,CASSQRLGSTDTQYF,TGCGCCAGCAGCCAACGTTTGGGAAGCACAGATACGCAGTATTTT
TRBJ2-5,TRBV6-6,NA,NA,CASSTGETQYF,TGTGCCAGCAGTACTGGGGAGACCCAGTACTTC
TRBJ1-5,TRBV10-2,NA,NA,CASRIRGEGNQPQHF,TGCGCCAGCCGAATACGAGGGGAAGGCAATCAGCCCCAGCATTTT
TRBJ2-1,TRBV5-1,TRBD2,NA,CASSVSKSGGSNEQFF,TGCGCCAGCAGCGTTTCCAAATCGGGAGGGTCCAATGAGCAGTTCTTC
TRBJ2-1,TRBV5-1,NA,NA,CASKAGNYNEQFF,TGCGCCAGCAAAGCAGGAAACTACAATGAGCAGTTCTTC
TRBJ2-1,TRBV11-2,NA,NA,CASSVGESPRYNEQFF,TGTGCCAGCAGCGTAGGGGAGTCACCCCGCTACAATGAGCAGTTCTTC
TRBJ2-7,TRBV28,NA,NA,CASSFSGTGYEQYF,TGTGCCAGCAGTTTCTCCGGGACTGGATACGAGCAGTACTTC
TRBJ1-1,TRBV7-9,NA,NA,CASSLAAGKGTEAFF,TGTGCCAGCAGCTTAGCCGCAGGAAAGGGCACTGAAGCTTTCTTT
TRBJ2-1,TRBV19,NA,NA,CASSIDTGWDEQFF,TGTGCCAGTAGTATAGATACGGGCTGGGATGAGCAGTTCTTC
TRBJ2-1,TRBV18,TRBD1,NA,CASSQLGDRGNEQFF,TGTGCCAGCTCACAACTAGGGGACAGGGGGAATGAGCAGTTCTTC
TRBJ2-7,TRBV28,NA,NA,CASSLGGVYEQYF,TGTGCCAGCAGTTTAGGGGGCGTCTACGAGCAGTACTTC
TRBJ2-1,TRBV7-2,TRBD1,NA,CASSLAGTDNEQFF,TGTGCCAGCAGCTTAGCCGGGACAGATAATGAGCAGTTCTTC